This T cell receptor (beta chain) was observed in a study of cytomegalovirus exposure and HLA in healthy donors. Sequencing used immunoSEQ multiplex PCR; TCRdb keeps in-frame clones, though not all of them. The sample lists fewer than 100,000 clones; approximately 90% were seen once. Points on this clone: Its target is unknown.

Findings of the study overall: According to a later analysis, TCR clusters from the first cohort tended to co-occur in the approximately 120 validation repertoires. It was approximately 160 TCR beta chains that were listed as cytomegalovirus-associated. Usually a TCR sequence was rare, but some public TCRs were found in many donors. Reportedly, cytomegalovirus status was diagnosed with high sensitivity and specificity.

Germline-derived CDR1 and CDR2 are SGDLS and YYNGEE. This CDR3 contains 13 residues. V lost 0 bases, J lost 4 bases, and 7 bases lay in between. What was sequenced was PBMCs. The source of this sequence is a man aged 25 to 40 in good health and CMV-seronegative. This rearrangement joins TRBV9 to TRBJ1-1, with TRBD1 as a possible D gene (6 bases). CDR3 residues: CASSVAQGTEAFF. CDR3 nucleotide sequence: TGTGCCAGCAGCGTAGCACAGGGCACTGAAGCTTTCTTT.